This T cell receptor (beta chain) was retrieved from a study of T cell responses to AZD1222 COVID-19 vaccine. Study-wide findings and caveats: Repertoires were obtained solely post-peak T cell response.

The table came from immunoSEQ multiplex PCR; TCRdb's copy has only in-frame clones and leaves some out. The profile shows 72,000 or so clones, roughly nine tenths of them singletons. Notes on this clone: What it binds is unknown.

Germline loops: CDR1 MNHEY, CDR2 SVGAGI. This CDR3 has 13 residues. Trimming at V came to 10 bases and at J to 2 bases, leaving 5 bases not matched to a gene. The clonotype was recovered from an adult in good health. V gene TRBV6-5 combines with J gene TRBJ2-5, with TRBD2 matching 9 bases. The specimen comprised peripheral blood, sampled on day 0 of AZD1222 vaccination. The CDR3 protein is CATLAGEQETQYF. In DNA, the CDR3 is TGTGCCACTTTAGCGGGGGAGCAAGAGACCCAGTACTTC.